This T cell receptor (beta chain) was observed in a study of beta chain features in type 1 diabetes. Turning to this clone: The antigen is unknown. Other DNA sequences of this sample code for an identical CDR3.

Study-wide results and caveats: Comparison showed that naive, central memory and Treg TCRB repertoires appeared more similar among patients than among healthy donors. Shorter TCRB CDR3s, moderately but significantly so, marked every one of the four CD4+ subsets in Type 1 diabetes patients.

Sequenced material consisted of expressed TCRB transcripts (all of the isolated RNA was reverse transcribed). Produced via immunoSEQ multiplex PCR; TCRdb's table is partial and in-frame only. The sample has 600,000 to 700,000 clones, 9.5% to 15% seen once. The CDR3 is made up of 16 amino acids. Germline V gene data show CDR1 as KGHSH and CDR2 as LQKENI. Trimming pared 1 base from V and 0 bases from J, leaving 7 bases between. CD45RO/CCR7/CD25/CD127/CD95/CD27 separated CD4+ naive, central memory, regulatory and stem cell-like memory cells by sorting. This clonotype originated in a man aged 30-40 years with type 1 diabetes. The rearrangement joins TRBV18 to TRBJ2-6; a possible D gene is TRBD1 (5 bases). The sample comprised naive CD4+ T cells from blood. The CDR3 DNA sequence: TGTGCCAGCTCACCACTGCAGGGCTCTGGGGCCAACGTCCTGACTTTC. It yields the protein CASSPLQGSGANVLTF.